The clone carrying this T cell receptor (beta chain) was counted only a few times. Its target is unknown. TCR beta CDR3 sequences were amplified from RNA transcripts. HTBI primers were used for first-round RT-PCR of the TCR CDR3. TCRdb processed the multiplex PCR reads anew with MiXCR; each CDR3 protein has one entry. The sample consists of hundreds of thousands of distinct CDR3 sequences, 13% to 15% of them appearing once. The sample belongs to a study of T cells in Graves' hyperthyroidism and ophthalmopathy. General study findings and limits: Ophthalmopathy onset followed model prediction by a median roughly 6.5 months. Most thyroid clonotypes expanded above 0.001 were also detected in blood.

A Clinical Activity Score of at least 3, a NOSPECS grade of at least 4 and a duration under 3 months were recorded in the ophthalmopathy patients. Sequencing was carried out using blood. The sequence was collected from a woman aged 55-70 years with Graves' ophthalmopathy.

The CDR3 bases are TGTGCCAGCAGCTGGGACTGGTCGACCCAAGAGACCCAGTACTTC. Its translation is CASSWDWSTQETQYF. The V and J genes are TRBV5-6 and TRBJ2-5; TRBD2 is a possible D gene (6 bases). CDR1 is SGHDT, CDR2 YYEEEE, per germline. V lost 3 bases and J 1 base, leaving 13 bases between the germline ends. The CDR3 contains 15 residues.